These 6 T cell receptor beta chains were all obtained from the same sample, sequenced in a study of blood T cell repertoires in COVID-19. TCRdb's copy holds only in-frame clones and misses some; the assay was immunoSEQ multiplex PCR. The table lists around 270,000 clones, around 90% of them singletons. Sequencing used peripheral blood. The origin of the receptors is a woman aged 55-70 years with COVID-19, enrolled during active disease.

This clone was found many times. The rearrangement joins TRBV7-8 to TRBJ2-2; maybe TRBD2 (6 bases). The CDR3 is made up of 15 amino acids. The germline gives CDR1 SGHVS, CDR2 FQNEAQ. Trimming cost V 5 bases and J 0 bases, with 10 bases left between them. In DNA form, the CDR3 reads TGTGCCAGCAGCCACGGGACTTCGAACACCGGGGAGCTGTTTTTT. Translated: CASSHGTSNTGELFF.

There are a few counts of this clone. The J gene is TRBJ1-2, the V gene TRBV5-4, with D uncertain. Per germline, CDR1 SGHNT and CDR2 YYREEE (reference sequence). Trimming shortened V by 0 bases and J by 2 bases, and 11 bases separated the two germline ends. This CDR3 is 15 amino acids long. This CDR3 is CASSLAVGNNYGYTF. CDR3 DNA: TGTGCCAGCAGCTTGGCCGTCGGGAACAACTATGGCTACACCTTC.

The chain combines TRBV6-5 with TRBJ2-7; 11 nucleotides line up with TRBD2. CDR1 and CDR2 from the germline V gene are MNHEY and SVGAGI. This CDR3 contains 16 residues. Unmatched junction bases numbered 10, after V lost 5 bases and J lost 4 bases. The CDR3: CASSHLGTSGYYEQYF. The CDR3 DNA is TGTGCCAGCAGTCACTTGGGGACTAGCGGTTATTACGAGCAGTACTTC.

This chain connects TRBV5-6 to TRBJ1-2; D is possibly TRBD1 (5 bases). CDR1 is SGHDT and CDR2 is YYEEEE in the germline V gene. V was pared by 3 bases and J by 4 bases, with 22 bases between. This CDR3 spans 17 amino acids. This CDR3 reads CASSSIGDPTGGYGYTF. The CDR3 nucleotides read TGTGCCAGCAGCTCCATAGGGGACCCCACCGGGGGCTATGGCTACACCTTC.

The rearrangement joins TRBV28 to TRBJ1-3, with D perhaps matching TRBD1 (6 bases). From germline, CDR1 is MDHEN and CDR2 SYDVKM. Trimming shortened V by 7 bases and J by 0 bases, and 19 bases separated the two germline ends. There are 17 residues in the CDR3. The CDR3 spells CASTPGRGQNSGNTIYF. As DNA, the CDR3 is TGTGCCAGCACCCCCGGCCGAGGACAGAACTCTGGAAACACCATATATTTT.

The rearrangement uses TRBV30 and TRBJ2-1, with TRBD1 identical over 7 bases. The CDR3 runs to 14 residues. V was pared by 2 bases and J by 5 bases, with 6 bases of the junction left unmatched. Germline values: CDR1 GTSNPN, CDR2 SVGIG (reference sequence). The CDR3 protein is CAWSTGQPNNEQFF. CDR3 sequence (DNA): TGTGCCTGGAGTACGGGACAGCCTAACAATGAGCAGTTCTTC.